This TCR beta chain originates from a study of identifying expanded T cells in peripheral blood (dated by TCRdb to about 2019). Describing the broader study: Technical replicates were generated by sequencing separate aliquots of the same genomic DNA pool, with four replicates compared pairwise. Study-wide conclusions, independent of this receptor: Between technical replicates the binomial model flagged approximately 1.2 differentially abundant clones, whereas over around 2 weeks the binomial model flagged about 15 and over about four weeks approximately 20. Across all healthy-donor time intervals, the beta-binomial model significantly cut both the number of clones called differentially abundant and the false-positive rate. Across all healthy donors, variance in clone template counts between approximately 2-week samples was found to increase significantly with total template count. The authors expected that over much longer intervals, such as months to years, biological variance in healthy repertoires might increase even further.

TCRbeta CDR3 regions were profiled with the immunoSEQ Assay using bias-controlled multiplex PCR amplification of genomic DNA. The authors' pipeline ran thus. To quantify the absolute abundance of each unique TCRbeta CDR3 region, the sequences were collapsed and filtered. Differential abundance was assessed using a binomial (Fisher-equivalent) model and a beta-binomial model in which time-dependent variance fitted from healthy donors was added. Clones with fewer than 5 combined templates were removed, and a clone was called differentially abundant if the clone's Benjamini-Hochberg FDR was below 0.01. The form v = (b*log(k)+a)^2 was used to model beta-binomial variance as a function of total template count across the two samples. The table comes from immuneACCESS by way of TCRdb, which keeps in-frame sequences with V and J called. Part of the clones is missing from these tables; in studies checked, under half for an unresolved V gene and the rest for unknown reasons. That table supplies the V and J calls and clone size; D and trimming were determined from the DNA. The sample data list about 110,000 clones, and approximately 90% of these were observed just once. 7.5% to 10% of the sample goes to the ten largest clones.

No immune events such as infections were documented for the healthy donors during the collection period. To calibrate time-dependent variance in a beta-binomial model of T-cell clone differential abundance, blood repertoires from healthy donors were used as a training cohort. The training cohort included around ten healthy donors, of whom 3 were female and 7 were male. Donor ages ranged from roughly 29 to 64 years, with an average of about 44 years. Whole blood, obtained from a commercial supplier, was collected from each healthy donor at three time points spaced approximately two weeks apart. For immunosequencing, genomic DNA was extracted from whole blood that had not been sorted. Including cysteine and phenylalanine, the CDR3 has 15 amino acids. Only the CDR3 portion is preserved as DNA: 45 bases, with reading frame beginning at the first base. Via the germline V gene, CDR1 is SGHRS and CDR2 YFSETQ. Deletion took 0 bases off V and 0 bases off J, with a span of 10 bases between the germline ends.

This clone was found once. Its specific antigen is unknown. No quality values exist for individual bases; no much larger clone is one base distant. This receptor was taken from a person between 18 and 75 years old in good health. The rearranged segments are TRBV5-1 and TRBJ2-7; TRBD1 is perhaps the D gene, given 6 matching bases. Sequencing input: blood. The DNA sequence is TGCGCCAGCAGCTTGGTAACAGGGAGCTCCTACGAGCAGTACTTC. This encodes CASSLVTGSSYEQYF.